Only one count was recorded for the clone carrying this TCR beta chain. Its antigen is undetermined. The data belong to a study of blood T cells in healthy people across ages. Notes on the study in general: With naive T cell percentage, TCR beta diversity showed a strong correlation.

The authors ran a second PCR of 7 to 11 cycles using a sample-barcoded 5' primer and a J-beta primer mix. TCRdb fed the 5' RACE reads into MiXCR, producing one record per CDR3 protein. The repertoire holds around 970,000 distinct CDR3 sequences, with 51% as singletons. The material sequenced was blood. The source is a woman in her fifties or sixties in good health.

The CDR3, as DNA: TGTGCCAGCAGCGTAGGTCTAGACGGCGAGCAGTACTTC. Translation gives CASSVGLDGEQYF. This sequence joins TRBV7-2 and TRBJ2-7; D gene ambiguous. CDR1 and CDR2 from the germline V gene are SGHTA and FQGNSA. This CDR3 has 13 residues. V shed 5 bases and J shed 6 bases, with 14 bases lying between them.